This T cell receptor beta chain was captured in a study of early T cells in non-severe SARS-CoV-2 infection. Regarding the study as a whole: VDJdb matching skewed toward anti-spike CD8 responses, missing private and CD4 specificities.

This clonotype was recorded at least ten times. Its antigen remains unidentified. Between the trimmed V and J ends, which lost 4 bases and 3 bases, there was a span of 16 bases. Germline CDR1 and CDR2: SGHTA and FQGNSA. The CDR3 sequence is 15 residues long. TCRdb re-derived calls from the 5' RACE reads in MiXCR, one entry per CDR3 protein. This sample has about 59,000 distinct CDR3 sequences, with 11% found just once. The clonotype comes from an adult who was a healthcare worker with PCR-confirmed SARS-CoV-2 infection or an uninfected control (not recorded which). Sample: whole blood. V and J are TRBV7-2 and TRBJ2-7; no firm D call. The CDR3 region is CASSSRPGTDYEQYF. CDR3 coding DNA: TGTGCCAGCAGCTCCAGGCCCGGTACTGACTACGAGCAGTACTTC.